One and the same sample provided the 24 T cell receptor beta chains below, sequenced in a study of shared clonotypes between healthy human individuals. Profiling relied on immunoSEQ multiplex PCR, and the TCRdb table lists in-frame clones only, not all of them. The repertoire has over 700,000 clones, approximately 72% of them found once; the top ten carry approximately 1.7%. The material sequenced was memory CD4+ T cells sorted from blood. The subset is: CD45RA-negative fraction. All receptors come from a woman aged 30 to 39 in good health.

This clone was counted a few times. V usage is TRBV28 and J usage is TRBJ1-1; perhaps TRBD1 as D (5 bases). Germline CDR1 is MDHEN and CDR2 is SYDVKM. V lost 4 bases to trimming and J lost 4 bases, with 22 bases between them. The CDR3 is 17 amino acids. As DNA, the CDR3 is TGTGCCAGCAGTTCCGGGACGACTAAAACTCGGGGCACTGAAGCTTTCTTT. Protein: CASSSGTTKTRGTEAFF.

A single count supports this clone. The rearrangement joins TRBV27 to TRBJ2-5, with 7 bases fitting TRBD2. Germline V gene sequence: CDR1 MNHEY, CDR2 SMNVEV (reference sequence). CDR3 size: 15 residues. Trimming removed 3 bases from V and 5 bases from J; junction bases left unmatched: 9. CDR3 coding DNA: TGTGCCAGCAGTTTGGGACGGGAGGTCATGGAGACCCAGTACTTC. The encoded protein is CASSLGREVMETQYF.

V gene TRBV2 combines with J gene TRBJ1-5; D is undetermined. This CDR3 comprises 13 residues. CDR1 and CDR2 (germline): SNHLY, FYNNEI. Trimming removed 7 bases at V and 4 bases at J, with 11 bases between. This chain's CDR3 is CASTRKKNQPQHF. The DNA of the CDR3 is TGTGCCAGCACCAGAAAAAAAAATCAGCCCCAGCATTTT. The whole variable domain, filled in from reference TRBV2 and TRBJ1-5, reads EPEVTQTPSHQVTQMGQEVILRCVPISNHLYFYWYRQILGQKVEFLVSFYNNEISEKSEIFDDQFSVERPDGSNFTLKIRSTKLEDSAMYFCASTRKKNQPQHFGDGTRLSIL.

This chain connects TRBV2 to TRBJ1-2; maybe TRBD1 (6 bases). The CDR3 is 13 residues long. Trimming cost V 4 bases and J 8 bases, with 14 bases left between them. Per the germline V gene, CDR1 is SNHLY and CDR2 is FYNNEI. CDR3 DNA sequence: TGTGCCAGCAGTGCCGGACAGTTCACGGGCTACACCTTC. Amino acid sequence: CASSAGQFTGYTF.

The CDR3: CASRWTVSSYEQYF. The CDR3 DNA reads as TGTGCCAGCAGATGGACAGTAAGCTCCTACGAGCAGTACTTC. The chain has TRBV6-5 and TRBJ2-7; D may be TRBD1 (6 bases). V lost 6 bases, J lost 0 bases, and 12 bases lay in between. CDR3 length equals 14 residues. Germline V gene data show CDR1 as MNHEY and CDR2 as SVGAGI.

This sequence joins TRBV7-9 and TRBJ2-7; 8 nucleotides line up with TRBD2. Trimming cost V 2 bases and J 5 bases; bases outside gene matches: 5. The CDR3 runs 14 residues. Per the germline V gene, CDR1 is SEHNR and CDR2 is FQNEAQ (reference sequence). The CDR3 region is CASSLTGLGNEQYF. The CDR3 DNA reads TGTGCCAGCAGCTTAACGGGACTAGGGAACGAGCAGTACTTC.

The table lists this clone with a few counts. The chain couples TRBV4-1 to TRBJ1-3; TRBD1 aligns across 9 bases. The germline CDR1 and CDR2 sequences are MGHRA and YSYEKL. The CDR3 covers 16 residues. The J segment lost 4 bases and the V segment lost 4 bases, leaving 8 bases of the junction unmatched. The CDR3 protein is CASSRKSGTGGNTIYF. DNA for the CDR3: TGCGCCAGCAGCCGAAAATCCGGGACAGGGGGAAACACCATATATTTT.

The chain joins TRBV11-2 to TRBJ2-7, with no clear D. The germline V gene has CDR1 SGHAT and CDR2 FQNNGV. With 7 bases removed from V and 0 bases from J, the gap between germline ends came to 10 bases. The length of the CDR3 is 13 residues. In DNA, the CDR3 is TGTGCCAGCACCCCATCGAGCTCCTACGAGCAGTACTTC. Translated: CASTPSSSYEQYF.

As concerns this clone: With only one base between it and a far larger clone, this is likely a read error. CDR3 sequence (DNA): TGTGCCAGCAGCTTAGGGGCCTCTGGAAACACCATATATTTT. Its translation: CASSLGASGNTIYF. The chain is built from TRBV11-2 and TRBJ1-3, with D hard to call. The germline V gene encodes CDR1 SGHAT and CDR2 FQNNGV. V lost 1 base, J lost 0 bases, and 4 bases lay in between. The CDR3 has 14 amino acids.

The V call is TRBV10-3, the J call TRBJ2-3; D remains unclear. CDR3 length: 13 residues. V was pared by 6 bases and J by 0 bases, with 7 bases between. Germline loops: CDR1 ENHRY, CDR2 SYGVKD. In DNA, the CDR3 is TGTGCCATCAGCAGGATTAGCACAGATACGCAGTATTTT. As protein: CAISRISTDTQYF.

This chain connects TRBV18 to TRBJ2-1; D is perhaps TRBD2 (5 bases). The CDR3 has 15 amino acids. V was clipped by 3 bases and J by 4 bases, with 13 bases between them. Germline lookup yields CDR1 KGHSH and CDR2 LQKENI. CDR3 sequence: CASSPLSRRYNEQFF. The CDR3 coding sequence is TGTGCCAGCTCACCTCTATCGCGGAGGTACAATGAGCAGTTCTTC.

The chain uses TRBV27 and TRBJ1-2; perhaps TRBD1 as D (6 bases). Looked up from germline, CDR1 is MNHEY and CDR2 is SMNVEV (reference sequence). The CDR3 consists of 14 residues. V lost 5 bases to trimming and J lost 3 bases, with 13 bases between them. CDR3 DNA sequence: TGTGCCAGCAGTCCCCGGACAGCTCACTATGGCTACACCTTC. Its protein is CASSPRTAHYGYTF.

The rearrangement links TRBV19 to TRBJ2-1; D might be TRBD1 or TRBD2, each matching 5 bases. Trimming shortened V by 3 bases and J by 8 bases, and 14 bases separated the two germline ends. The CDR3 consists of 14 residues. The germline CDR1 and CDR2 sequences are LNHDA and SQIVND (reference sequence). The CDR3: CASSIGAAVDEQFF. As DNA, the CDR3 is TGTGCCAGTAGTATCGGGGCCGCCGTCGATGAGCAGTTCTTC.

This clone is a singleton in its sample. The V call is TRBV28, the J call TRBJ1-4; D is uncertain. The germline V gene has CDR1 MDHEN and CDR2 SYDVKM. The CDR3 covers 18 residues. Deletions cut 3 bases from V and 0 bases from J, with 17 bases between. This CDR3 reads CASSLWRTTTATNEKLFF. The DNA of the CDR3 is TGTGCCAGCAGTTTGTGGAGAACAACTACAGCAACTAATGAAAAACTGTTTTTT.

CDR3 residues: CASSLRGLNTEAFF. In DNA form, the CDR3 reads TGTGCCAGCAGCTTGAGGGGATTGAACACTGAAGCTTTCTTT. This chain links TRBV5-6 with TRBJ1-1; tentative D call: TRBD1 (5 bases). This CDR3 spans 14 amino acids. Per the germline V gene, CDR1 is SGHDT and CDR2 is YYEEEE. Trimming removed 1 base at V and 0 bases at J, with 7 bases between.

The genes are TRBV5-1 and TRBJ1-1, with D possibly being TRBD1 (5 bases). There are 16 residues in the CDR3. V gave up 4 bases and J gave up 1 base, with 17 bases separating them. The V gene's germline CDR1 is SGHRS and CDR2 YFSETQ. The CDR3 spells CASSAVRDSQNTEAFF. CDR3 bases: TGCGCCAGCAGCGCGGTCCGGGACTCACAGAACACTGAAGCTTTCTTT.

J is TRBJ2-1 and V is TRBV5-4; 8 bases agree with TRBD2. The CDR3 sequence is 16 residues long. In germline, CDR1 is SGHNT, CDR2 YYREEE (reference sequence). The V segment lost 4 bases and the J segment 2 bases; nucleotides outside the gene matches: 8. CDR3 amino acids: CASSPGGGLTYNEQFF. Here the CDR3 DNA reads TGTGCCAGCAGCCCGGGAGGGGGGCTAACCTACAATGAGCAGTTCTTC.

The chain links TRBV6-6 to TRBJ2-1; TRBD2 matches 10 bases. The CDR3 contains 15 residues. CDR1 and CDR2 (germline): MNHNY, SVGAGI (reference sequence). The V segment lost 5 bases and the J segment 2 bases; nucleotides outside the gene matches: 3. The CDR3 DNA reads as TGTGCCAGCAGTCCCCTAGCGGGAGCCTACAATGAGCAGTTCTTC. Translated: CASSPLAGAYNEQFF.

This chain links TRBV5-1 with TRBJ2-1; the D is unclear. This CDR3 is built from 15 residues. CDR1 is SGHRS and CDR2 is YFSETQ in the germline V gene. V lost 1 base and J lost 0, with 8 bases in between. CDR3 residues: CASSLRPDSYNEQFF. CDR3 nucleotides: TGCGCCAGCAGCTTGCGGCCTGACTCCTACAATGAGCAGTTCTTC.

This clone came up many times. V gene TRBV6-1 combines with J gene TRBJ1-4; 11 bases map to TRBD1. The CDR3 length is 18 residues. Germline V CDR1 and CDR2: MNHNS, SASEGT. V trimming: 4 bases; J trimming: 1 base; junction bases outside the gene matches: 8. For the CDR3, the DNA is TGTGCCAGCAGTGCCGGGACAGGGGGTGGGGTAACTAATGAAAAACTGTTTTTT. The encoded protein is CASSAGTGGGVTNEKLFF.

The chain combines TRBV6-5 with TRBJ2-5; D is unresolved. Trimming cost V 6 bases and J 4 bases, with 12 bases left between them. The CDR3 runs to 13 residues. Germline V gene sequence: CDR1 MNHEY, CDR2 SVGAGI. The CDR3 here is CASRPPLGETQYF. The CDR3 DNA follows: TGTGCCAGCAGGCCTCCTCTTGGAGAGACCCAGTACTTC.

The genes are TRBV9 and TRBJ2-7, with 7 bases that match TRBD1. CDR1 is SGDLS, CDR2 YYNGEE, per germline. This CDR3 comprises 14 residues. V was clipped by 4 bases and J by 4 bases; unmatched bases: 8. As DNA, the CDR3 is TGTGCCAGCAGCCAAGTTGCCAGGGGGTACGAGCAGTACTTC. Its protein is CASSQVARGYEQYF.

The chain is built from TRBV5-1 and TRBJ2-3; 7 bases are a match to TRBD2. Germline CDR1 reads SGHRS; CDR2 reads YFSETQ. This CDR3 is 15 amino acids long. The V gene end was trimmed by 5 bases and the J gene end by 2 bases; junction bases not matched to a gene: 8. CDR3 nucleotide sequence: TGCGCCAGCAGTAAGCGAGCGGGGCCCACAGATACGCAGTATTTT. Translation: CASSKRAGPTDTQYF.

The gene calls are TRBV7-9 and TRBJ2-7; either TRBD1 or TRBD2 may fit D (5 bases each). Germline V gene data show CDR1 as SEHNR and CDR2 as FQNEAQ (reference sequence). The V end lost 5 bases, the J end lost 2 bases, and 13 bases lay between the germline ends. The CDR3 totals 14 residues. The CDR3: CASSGTRSTYEQYF. The CDR3 DNA sequence: TGTGCCAGCAGCGGGACGCGGAGCACCTACGAGCAGTACTTC. Using reference TRBV7-9 and TRBJ2-7 for the parts outside the CDR3, the full variable domain is DTGVSQNPRHKITKRGQNVTFRCDPISEHNRLYWYRQTLGQGPEFLTYFQNEAQLEKSRLLSDRFSAERPKGSFSTLEIQRTEQGDSAMYLCASSGTRSTYEQYFGPGTRLTVT.